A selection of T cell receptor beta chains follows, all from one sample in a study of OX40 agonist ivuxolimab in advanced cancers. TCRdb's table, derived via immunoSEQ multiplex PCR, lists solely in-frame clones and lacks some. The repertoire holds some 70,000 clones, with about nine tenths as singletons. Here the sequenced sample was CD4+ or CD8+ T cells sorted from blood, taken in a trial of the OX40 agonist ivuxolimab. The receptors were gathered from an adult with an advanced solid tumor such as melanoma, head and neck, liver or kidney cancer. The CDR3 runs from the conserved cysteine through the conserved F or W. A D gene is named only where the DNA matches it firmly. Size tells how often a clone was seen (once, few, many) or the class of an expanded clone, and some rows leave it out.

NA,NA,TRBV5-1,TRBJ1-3,CASSLGAQGSGNTIYF,TGCGCCAGCAGCTTGGGGGCACAGGGCTCTGGAAACACCATATATTTT
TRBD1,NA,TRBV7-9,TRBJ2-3,CASSRPGGLTDTQYF,TGTGCCAGCAGCAGACCAGGGGGCCTCACAGATACGCAGTATTTT
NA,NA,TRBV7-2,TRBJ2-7,CASSLSGDRQYF,TGTGCCAGCAGCTTATCAGGAGACCGACAGTACTTC
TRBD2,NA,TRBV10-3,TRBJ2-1,CAIRPEGTINEQFF,TGTGCCATCAGGCCCGAGGGGACTATCAATGAGCAGTTCTTC
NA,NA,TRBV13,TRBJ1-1,CASSLGGQGYTEAFF,TGTGCCAGCAGCTTAGGCGGGCAGGGCTACACTGAAGCTTTCTTT
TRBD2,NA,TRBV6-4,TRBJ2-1,CASRMTSGGGEQFF,TGTGCCAGCAGAATGACTAGCGGGGGAGGTGAGCAGTTCTTC
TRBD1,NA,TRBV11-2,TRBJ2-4,CASSSRAGQGVDIQYF,TGTGCCAGCAGCTCCCGTGCGGGACAGGGGGTAGACATTCAGTACTTC
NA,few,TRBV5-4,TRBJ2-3,CASEAGGTDTQYF,TGTGCCAGCGAGGCCGGCGGCACAGATACGCAGTATTTT
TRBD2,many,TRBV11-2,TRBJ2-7,CASSYGGGAVEQYF,TGTGCCAGCAGCTATGGCGGGGGGGCCGTCGAGCAGTACTTC
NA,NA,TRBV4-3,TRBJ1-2,CASSQARNYGYTF,TGCGCCAGCAGCCAAGCACGGAACTATGGCTACACCTTC
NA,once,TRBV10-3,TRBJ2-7,CALGASYEQYF,TGTGCCTTGGGGGCCTCCTACGAGCAGTACTTC
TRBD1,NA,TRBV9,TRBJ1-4,CASSVDPGQGVLFF,TGTGCCAGCAGCGTAGATCCGGGACAGGGTGTTCTGTTTTTT
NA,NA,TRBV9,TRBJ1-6,CASSPSPSSYNSPLHF,TGTGCCAGCAGCCCCTCCCCAAGCTCCTATAATTCACCCCTCCACTTT
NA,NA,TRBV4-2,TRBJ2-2,CASSQDSANTGELFF,TGTGCCAGCAGCCAAGATAGTGCGAACACCGGGGAGCTGTTTTTT
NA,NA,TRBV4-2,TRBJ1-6,CASSQSQDSSYNSPLHF,TGTGCCAGCAGCCAAAGTCAGGACAGCTCCTATAATTCACCCCTCCACTTT
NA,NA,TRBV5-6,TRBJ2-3,CASSSKGSGTQYF,TGTGCCAGCAGCTCGAAAGGTTCAGGTACGCAGTATTTT
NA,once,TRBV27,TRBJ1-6,CASSFGVFQSANSPLHF,TGTGCCAGCAGTTTTGGGGTTTTCCAGAGCGCGAATTCACCCCTCCACTTT
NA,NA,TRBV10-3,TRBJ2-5,CATSGVQETQYF,TGTGCCACCTCCGGGGTACAAGAGACCCAGTACTTC
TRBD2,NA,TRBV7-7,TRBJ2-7,CASSCRTSGAPYEQYF,TGTGCTAGCAGCTGCAGGACTAGCGGGGCCCCCTACGAGCAGTACTTC
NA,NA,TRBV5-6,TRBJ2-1,CASSLGRASYNEQFF,TGTGCCAGCAGCTTGGGCAGGGCTTCCTACAATGAGCAGTTCTTC
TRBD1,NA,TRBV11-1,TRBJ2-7,CASSLDREAYEQYF,TGTGCCAGCAGCCTGGACAGGGAGGCCTACGAGCAGTACTTC
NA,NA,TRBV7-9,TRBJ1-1,CASSYQGSGTEAFF,TGTGCCAGCAGCTATCAGGGGAGCGGGACTGAAGCTTTCTTT
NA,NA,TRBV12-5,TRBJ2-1,CASALTGPHNEQFF,TGTGCTAGTGCCCTTACAGGGCCCCACAATGAGCAGTTCTTC
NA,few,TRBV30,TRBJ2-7,CAWSVDSRYEQYF,TGTGCCTGGAGTGTTGACAGTCGATACGAGCAGTACTTC
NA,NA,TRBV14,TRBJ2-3,CASTTQYF,TGTGCCAGCACCACGCAGTATTTT
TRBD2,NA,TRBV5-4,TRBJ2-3,CASSWRTSVLSSTDTQYF,TGTGCCAGCAGCTGGCGGACTAGCGTACTCTCTAGCACAGATACGCAGTATTTT
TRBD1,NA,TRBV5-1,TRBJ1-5,CASSLDRGGQPQHF,TGCGCCAGCAGTCTGGACAGGGGAGGCCAGCCCCAGCATTTT
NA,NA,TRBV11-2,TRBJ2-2,CASSLDSVTGELFF,TGTGCCAGCAGCTTAGATAGCGTAACCGGGGAGCTGTTTTTT